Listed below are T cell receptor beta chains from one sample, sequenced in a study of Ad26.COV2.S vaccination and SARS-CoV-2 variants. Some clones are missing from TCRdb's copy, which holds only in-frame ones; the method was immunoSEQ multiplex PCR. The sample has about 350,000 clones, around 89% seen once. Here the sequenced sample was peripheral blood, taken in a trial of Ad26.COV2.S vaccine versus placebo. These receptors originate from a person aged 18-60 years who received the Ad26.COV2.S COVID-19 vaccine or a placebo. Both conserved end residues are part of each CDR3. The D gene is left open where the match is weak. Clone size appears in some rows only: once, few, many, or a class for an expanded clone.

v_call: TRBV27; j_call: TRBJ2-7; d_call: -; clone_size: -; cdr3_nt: TGTGCCAGCAGTTTAAGGTCTCACCAGGCCTACGAGCAGTACTTC; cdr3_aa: CASSLRSHQAYEQYF
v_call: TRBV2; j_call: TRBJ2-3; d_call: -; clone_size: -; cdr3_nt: TGTGCCAGCAGTCGGACAGTGGGGAGGACAGATACGCAGTATTTT; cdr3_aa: CASSRTVGRTDTQYF
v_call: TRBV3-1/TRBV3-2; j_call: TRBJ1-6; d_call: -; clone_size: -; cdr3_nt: TGTGCCAGCAGCCAAGCCCCGAGCTCCTATAATTCACCCCTCCACTTT; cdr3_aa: CASSQAPSSYNSPLHF
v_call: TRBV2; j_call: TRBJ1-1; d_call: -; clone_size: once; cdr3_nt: TGTGCCAGCATTGGAGGGATTGAAGCTTTCTTT; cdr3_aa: CASIGGIEAFF
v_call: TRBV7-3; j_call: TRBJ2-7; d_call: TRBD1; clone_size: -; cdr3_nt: TGTGCCAGCAGCTCGACAGGGGGCGAGGGCCGCGAGCAGTACTTC; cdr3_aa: CASSSTGGEGREQYF
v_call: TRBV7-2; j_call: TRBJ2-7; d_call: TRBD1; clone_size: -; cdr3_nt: TGTGCCAGCAGCCTGGGACAGGGGGTTCCCTACGAGCAGTACTTC; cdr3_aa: CASSLGQGVPYEQYF
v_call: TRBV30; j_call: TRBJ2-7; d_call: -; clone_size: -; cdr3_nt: TGTGCCTGGAGTGATGGAACAGGGCAGTACTTC; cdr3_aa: CAWSDGTGQYF
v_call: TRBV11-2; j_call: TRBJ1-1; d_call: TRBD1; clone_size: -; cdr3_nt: TGTGCCAGCAGCCCACCCGGGACAGGGGGCGTAGGCACTGAAGCTTTCTTT; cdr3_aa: CASSPPGTGGVGTEAFF
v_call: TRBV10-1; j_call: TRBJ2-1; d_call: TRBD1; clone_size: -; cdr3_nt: TGCGCCAGCAGTTCTACCGGGACAGGAAGGTTTAATGAGCAGTTCTTC; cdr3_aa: CASSSTGTGRFNEQFF
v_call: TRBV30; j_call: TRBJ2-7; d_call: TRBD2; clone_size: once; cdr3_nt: TGTGCCTGGAGTGTACCTCGGACTAGCGGTTCCTACGAGCAGTACTTC; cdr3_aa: CAWSVPRTSGSYEQYF